These 10 T cell receptor beta chains were all obtained from the same sample, sequenced in a study of T cell repertoires in cytomegalovirus infection. No antigens are known for them. TCRdb fed the reads into MiXCR, producing one record per CDR3 protein. The sample records about 89,000 distinct CDR3 sequences, less than 30% being singletons. The source was CD8+ T cells from cultured PBMCs, collected from culture after CMV antigen stimulation. The receptors here all came from a human donor in good health (CMV status not recorded). Some clones in this sample may be carry-over from other donors' samples.

The chain uses TRBV7-8 and TRBJ1-4, with unresolved D. This CDR3 spans 14 amino acids. Trimming removed 3 bases at V and 8 bases at J, with 13 bases between. CDR1 and CDR2 from the germline V gene are SGHVS and FQNEAQ. The CDR3 bases are TGTGCCAGCAGCTTTAACCTAGCGGGGGAAAAACTGTTTTTT. It encodes CASSFNLAGEKLFF. Full variable domain (outside the CDR3, taken from reference TRBV7-8 and TRBJ1-4): GAGVSQSPRYKVAKRGQDVALRCDPISGHVSLFWYQQALGQGPEFLTYFQNEAQLDKSGLPSDRFFAERPEGSVSTLKIQRTQQEDSAVYLCASSFNLAGEKLFFGSGTQLSVL.

The sample holds a few counts of this clonotype. V is TRBV4-1 and J is TRBJ2-3, with TRBD2 matching 7 bases. The length of the CDR3 is 15 residues. J was trimmed by 0 bases and V by 1 base; bases with no gene match: 1. Germline CDR1 is MGHRA and CDR2 is YSYEKL. The CDR3 sequence: CASSQVGGSTDTQYF. CDR3 nucleotide sequence: TGCGCCAGCAGCCAAGTGGGAGGGAGCACAGATACGCAGTATTTT.

The chain has TRBV20-1 and TRBJ1-1; D perhaps matches TRBD1 (6 bases). The V gene lost 0 bases and the J gene lost 12 bases, with 17 bases spanning the gap. Germline CDR1 is DFQATT and CDR2 is SNEGSKA (reference sequence). This CDR3 region has 13 residues. DNA for the CDR3: TGCAGTGCTAGAGAGGGGACACTCACGGTTACTTTCTTT. Protein sequence: CSAREGTLTVTFF.

This clonotype was seen a few times. The chain combines TRBV12-3 or TRBV12-4 with TRBJ2-7; D ambiguous. V was cut by 3 bases and J by 3 bases, with 12 bases left in between. The CDR3 consists of 14 residues. CDR3 nucleotides: TGTGCCAGCAGTTTCGACAAAGGCCTCTACGAGCAGTACTTC. Protein: CASSFDKGLYEQYF.

This clonotype was counted many times. This sequence joins TRBV12-3 or TRBV12-4 and TRBJ1-1, with a possible D match to TRBD1 (5 bases). The CDR3 consists of 15 residues. V lost 2 bases, J lost 4 bases, and 14 bases lay in between. This CDR3 reads CASSLLQGGSTEAFF. The DNA for the CDR3 is TGTGCCAGCAGTTTATTGCAGGGCGGGAGCACTGAAGCTTTCTTT.

Only a few counts were recorded for this clonotype. The chain joins TRBV15 to TRBJ2-1; maybe TRBD1 (5 bases). The V end lost 1 base, the J end lost 10 bases, and 17 bases lay between the germline ends. CDR3 length: 15 residues. Germline V gene sequence: CDR1 LNHNV, CDR2 YYDKDF (reference sequence). CDR3 region: CATSRGLQVLGEQFF. CDR3 nucleotides: TGTGCCACCAGCAGAGGATTACAGGTTCTCGGGGAGCAGTTCTTC.

The chain combines TRBV27 with TRBJ2-5, with TRBD2 matching 7 bases. The CDR3 is 15 residues long. The J segment lost 1 base and the V segment lost 5 bases, leaving 7 bases of the junction unmatched. CDR1 is MNHEY, CDR2 SMNVEV, per germline (reference sequence). The CDR3 nucleotides read TGTGCCAGCAGTGGCTGGCCGGGGGGCCAAGAGACCCAGTACTTC. Amino acids: CASSGWPGGQETQYF.

Written as DNA, the CDR3 is TGCGCCAGCAGCCATGTAAGGGGCACTGAAGCTTTCTTT. It translates to CASSHVRGTEAFF. This sequence joins TRBV4-1 and TRBJ1-1, with TRBD1 as a possible D gene (5 bases). The CDR3 is 13 amino acids. Trimming took 3 bases from V and 4 from J, leaving 9 bases between them. Germline V gives CDR1 MGHRA, CDR2 YSYEKL.

This clonotype was observed at least ten times. This chain uses TRBV6-1 with TRBJ2-6; TRBD2 might be the D (6 bases). Germline CDR1 is MNHNS and CDR2 is SASEGT. This CDR3 has 18 residues. V shed 3 bases and J shed 8 bases, with 23 bases lying between them. CDR3 coding DNA: TGTGCCAGCAGTGATTTCCGCCTTCAGGCGGGGCAGCCCAACGTCCTGACTTTC. Encoded protein: CASSDFRLQAGQPNVLTF.

V usage is TRBV20-1 and J usage is TRBJ1-6; 8 nucleotides agree with TRBD1. The V segment lost 3 bases and the J segment 9 bases; nucleotides outside the gene matches: 7. The CDR3 is 14 residues long. The germline CDR1 and CDR2 sequences are DFQATT and SNEGSKA (reference sequence). This chain's CDR3 is CSASMGQGASPLHF. The CDR3 bases are TGCAGTGCTAGTATGGGGCAGGGGGCTTCACCCCTCCACTTT.